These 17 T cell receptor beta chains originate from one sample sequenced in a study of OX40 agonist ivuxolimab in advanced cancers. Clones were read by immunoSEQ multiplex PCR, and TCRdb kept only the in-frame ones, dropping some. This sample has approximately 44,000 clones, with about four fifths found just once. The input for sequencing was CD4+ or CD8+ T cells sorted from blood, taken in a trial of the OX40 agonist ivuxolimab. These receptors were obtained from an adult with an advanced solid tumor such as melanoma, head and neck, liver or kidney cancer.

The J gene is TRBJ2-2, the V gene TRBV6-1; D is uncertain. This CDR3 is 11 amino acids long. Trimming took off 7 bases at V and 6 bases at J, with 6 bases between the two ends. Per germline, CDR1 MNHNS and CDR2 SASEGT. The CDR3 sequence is CASKRAGELFF. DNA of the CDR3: TGTGCCAGCAAACGGGCCGGGGAGCTGTTTTTT.

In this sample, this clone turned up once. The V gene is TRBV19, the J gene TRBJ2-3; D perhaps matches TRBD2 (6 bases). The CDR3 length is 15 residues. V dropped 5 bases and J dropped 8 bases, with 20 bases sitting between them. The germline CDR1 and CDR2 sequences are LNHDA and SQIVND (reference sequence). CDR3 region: CASSAGRAGGGTQYF. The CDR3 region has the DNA TGTGCCAGTAGTGCAGGGAGAGCGGGCGGAGGTACGCAGTATTTT.

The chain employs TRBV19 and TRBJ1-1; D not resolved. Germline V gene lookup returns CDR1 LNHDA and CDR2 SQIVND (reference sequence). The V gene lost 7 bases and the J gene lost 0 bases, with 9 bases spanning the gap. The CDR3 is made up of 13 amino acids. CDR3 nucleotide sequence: TGTGCCAGTATAGGACCCATGAACACTGAAGCTTTCTTT. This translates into CASIGPMNTEAFF.

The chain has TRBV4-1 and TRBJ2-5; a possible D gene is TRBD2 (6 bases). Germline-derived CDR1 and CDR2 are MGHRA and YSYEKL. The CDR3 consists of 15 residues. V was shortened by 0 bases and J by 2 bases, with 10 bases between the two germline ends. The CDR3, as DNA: TGCGCCAGCAGCCAAGAGGGTGGAGGGCAAGAGACCCAGTACTTC. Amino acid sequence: CASSQEGGGQETQYF.

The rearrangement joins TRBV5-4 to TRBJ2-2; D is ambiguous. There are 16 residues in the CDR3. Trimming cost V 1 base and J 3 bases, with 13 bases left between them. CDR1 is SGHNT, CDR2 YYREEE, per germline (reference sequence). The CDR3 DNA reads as TGTGCCAGCAGCTTGCCGACTTTTACGGACACCGGGGAGCTGTTTTTT. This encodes CASSLPTFTDTGELFF.

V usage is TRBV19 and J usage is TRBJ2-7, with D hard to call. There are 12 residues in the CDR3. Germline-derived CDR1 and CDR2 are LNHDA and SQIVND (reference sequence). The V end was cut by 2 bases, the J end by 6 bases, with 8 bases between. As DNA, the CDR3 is TGTGCCAGTAGTATACCCGACGGCGAGCAGTACTTC. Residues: CASSIPDGEQYF.

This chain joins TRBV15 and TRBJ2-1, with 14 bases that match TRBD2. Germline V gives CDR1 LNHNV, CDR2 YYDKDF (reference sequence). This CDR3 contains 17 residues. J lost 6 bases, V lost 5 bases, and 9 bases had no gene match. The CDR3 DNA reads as TGTGCCACCAGCCGTCCCCGGGGGACTAGCGGGAGCAATGAGCAGTTCTTC. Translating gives CATSRPRGTSGSNEQFF.

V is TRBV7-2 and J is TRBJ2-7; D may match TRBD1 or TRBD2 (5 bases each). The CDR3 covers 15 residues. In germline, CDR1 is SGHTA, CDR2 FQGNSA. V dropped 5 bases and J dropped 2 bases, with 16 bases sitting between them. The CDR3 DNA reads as TGTGCCAGCAGCGAATCTTGGGACGGAACCTACGAGCAGTACTTC. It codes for CASSESWDGTYEQYF.

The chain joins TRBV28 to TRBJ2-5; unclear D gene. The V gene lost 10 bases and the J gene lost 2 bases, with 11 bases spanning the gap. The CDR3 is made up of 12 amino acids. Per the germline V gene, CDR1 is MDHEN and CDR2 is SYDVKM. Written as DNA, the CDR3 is TGTGCCACCACAGAGGCTCAAGAGACCCAGTACTTC. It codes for CATTEAQETQYF.

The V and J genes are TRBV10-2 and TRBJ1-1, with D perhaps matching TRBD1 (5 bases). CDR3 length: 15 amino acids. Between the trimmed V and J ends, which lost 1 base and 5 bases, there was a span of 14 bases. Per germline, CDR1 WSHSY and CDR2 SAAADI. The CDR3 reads CASSEWGGGMTEAFF. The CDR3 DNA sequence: TGCGCCAGCAGTGAGTGGGGCGGGGGTATGACTGAAGCTTTCTTT.

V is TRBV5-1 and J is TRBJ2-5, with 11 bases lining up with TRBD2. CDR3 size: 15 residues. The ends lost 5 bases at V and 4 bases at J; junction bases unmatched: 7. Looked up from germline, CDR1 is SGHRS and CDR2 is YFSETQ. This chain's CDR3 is CASRVNSGRGETQYF. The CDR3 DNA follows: TGCGCCAGCAGAGTGAATAGCGGGAGGGGAGAGACCCAGTACTTC. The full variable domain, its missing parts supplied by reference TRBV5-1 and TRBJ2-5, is KAGVTQTPRYLIKTRGQQVTLSCSPISGHRSVSWYQQTPGQGLQFLFEYFSETQRNKGNFPGRFSGRQFSNSRSEMNVSTLELGDSALYLCASRVNSGRGETQYFGPGTRLLVL.

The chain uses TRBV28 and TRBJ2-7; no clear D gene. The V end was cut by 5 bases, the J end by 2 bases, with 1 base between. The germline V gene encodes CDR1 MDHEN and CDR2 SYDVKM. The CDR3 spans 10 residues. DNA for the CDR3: TGTGCCAGCAGTACCTACGAGCAGTACTTC. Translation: CASSTYEQYF.

CDR3 residues: CASSLGLAGENEQFF. The CDR3 DNA follows: TGCGCCAGCAGCTTGGGACTAGCGGGAGAGAATGAGCAGTTCTTC. V is TRBV5-1 and J is TRBJ2-1; 12 nucleotides align to TRBD2. This CDR3 has 15 residues. Germline CDR1 SGHRS, CDR2 YFSETQ. J gave up 7 bases and V 0 bases, and 2 bases lay outside the gene matches.

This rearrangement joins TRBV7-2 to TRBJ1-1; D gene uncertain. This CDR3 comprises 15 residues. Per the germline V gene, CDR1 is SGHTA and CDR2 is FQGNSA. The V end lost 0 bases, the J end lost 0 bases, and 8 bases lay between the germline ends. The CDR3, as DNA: TGTGCCAGCAGCTTAGCCGACACGGTGAACACTGAAGCTTTCTTT. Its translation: CASSLADTVNTEAFF.

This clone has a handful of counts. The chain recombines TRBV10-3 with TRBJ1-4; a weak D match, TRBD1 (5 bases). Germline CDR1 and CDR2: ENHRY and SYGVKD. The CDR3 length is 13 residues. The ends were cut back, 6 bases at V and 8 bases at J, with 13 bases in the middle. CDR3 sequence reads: CAISWDRGEKLFF. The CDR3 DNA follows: TGTGCCATCAGCTGGGACCGCGGGGAAAAACTGTTTTTT.

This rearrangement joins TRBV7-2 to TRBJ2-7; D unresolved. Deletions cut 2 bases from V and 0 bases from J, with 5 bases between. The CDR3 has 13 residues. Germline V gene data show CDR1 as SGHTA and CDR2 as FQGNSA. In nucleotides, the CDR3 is TGTGCCAGCAGCTTACTTGACTCCTACGAGCAGTACTTC. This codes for CASSLLDSYEQYF.

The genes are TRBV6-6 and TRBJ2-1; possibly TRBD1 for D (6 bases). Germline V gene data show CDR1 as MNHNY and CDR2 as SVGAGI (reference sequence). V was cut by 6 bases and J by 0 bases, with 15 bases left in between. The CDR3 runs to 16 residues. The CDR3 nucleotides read TGTGCCAGCAGCCAACTGTCAGGGGACTCCTACAATGAGCAGTTCTTC. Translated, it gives CASSQLSGDSYNEQFF.